Listed below are T cell receptor beta chains from one sample, sequenced in a study of T cell repertoires in cytomegalovirus infection. In TCRdb, the reads were re-called with MiXCR into one record per CDR3 protein. Found here are around 550,000 distinct CDR3 sequences, more than 20% of them singletons; the top ten hold 13%. The source material was PBMCs. The source is a human donor in good health (CMV status not recorded). Some clones in this sample may be carry-over from other donors' samples. Each CDR3 is given with its conserved first and last residue. Fields, in order: J gene, CDR3 length, V gene, clone size, D gene, CDR3 DNA, CDR3 protein. D genes are given only for firm matches. Clone size appears in some rows only: once, few, many, or a class for an expanded clone.

J: TRBJ1-5
length: 15
V: TRBV7-2
size: few
D: NA
DNA: TGTGCCAGCAGCTTCAGACTGAATAGCAATCAGCCCCAGCATTTT
CDR3: CASSFRLNSNQPQHF

J: TRBJ1-5
length: 17
V: TRBV7-2
size: few
D: NA
DNA: TGTGCCAGCAGCTTAGTGGCGGGGACGTGGAGCAATCAGCCCCAGCATTTT
CDR3: CASSLVAGTWSNQPQHF

J: TRBJ2-1
length: 14
V: TRBV5-4
size: few
D: NA
DNA: TGTGCCAGCAGCTCCGAATCCAAGGGGGTAGAGCAGTTCTTC
CDR3: CASSSESKGVEQFF

J: TRBJ2-5
length: 13
V: TRBV29-1
size: few
D: NA
DNA: TGCAGCGTTGAAGTTCAGGGAAAGGGGACCCAGTACTTC
CDR3: CSVEVQGKGTQYF

J: TRBJ2-5
length: 13
V: TRBV7-2
size: NA
D: TRBD2
DNA: TGTGCCAGCAGTTCCCGGGGGGGGGAGACCCAGTACTTC
CDR3: CASSSRGGETQYF

J: TRBJ2-5
length: 15
V: TRBV20-1
size: few
D: NA
DNA: TGCAGTGCTAGAGATGTCGGGACAACAAAAGAGACCCAGTACTTC
CDR3: CSARDVGTTKETQYF

J: TRBJ2-1
length: 22
V: TRBV14
size: NA
D: TRBD2
DNA: TGTGCCAGCAGCCACGTCCTGGGGGGTTTCCTTCGGACTAGCGGGAGATTGAATGAGCAGTTCTTC
CDR3: CASSHVLGGFLRTSGRLNEQFF

J: TRBJ1-2
length: 15
V: TRBV2
size: NA
D: NA
DNA: TGTGCCAGCAGTGAACTAAGGGTCGAAGGGCTAAGCTACACCTTC
CDR3: CASSELRVEGLSYTF

J: TRBJ1-2
length: 15
V: TRBV6-4
size: NA
D: NA
DNA: TGTGCCAGCAGTGTTACCTCAGGGGTGCTAACTGGCTACACCTTC
CDR3: CASSVTSGVLTGYTF

J: TRBJ2-7
length: 14
V: TRBV7-2
size: many
D: NA
DNA: TGTGCCAGCAGCCCAGCCCTGGAGGCCTACGAGCAGTACTTC
CDR3: CASSPALEAYEQYF

J: TRBJ1-2
length: 16
V: TRBV7-9
size: few
D: TRBD1
DNA: TGTGCCAGCAGCCTCTCTCGGGACAGCTCAGCGGGAGGCTACACCTTC
CDR3: CASSLSRDSSAGGYTF

J: TRBJ1-2
length: 14
V: TRBV7-2
size: many
D: NA
DNA: TGTGCCAGCAGCTCCCCCGGGACATTCTATGGCTACACCTTC
CDR3: CASSSPGTFYGYTF

J: TRBJ1-6
length: 16
V: TRBV19
size: few
D: NA
DNA: TGTGCCAGTATTCTTTTTGAGAGCTCCTATAATTCACCCCTCCACTTT
CDR3: CASILFESSYNSPLHF

J: TRBJ2-7
length: 18
V: TRBV7-2
size: NA
D: TRBD2
DNA: TGTGCCAGCAGCCTACACGGGTGGGGACTAGCGAGTCACTACGAGCAGTACTTC
CDR3: CASSLHGWGLASHYEQYF

J: TRBJ1-5
length: 13
V: TRBV2
size: NA
D: NA
DNA: TGTGCCAAGGACGGGAACATAAATCAGCCCCAGCATTTT
CDR3: CAKDGNINQPQHF

J: TRBJ2-1
length: 14
V: TRBV7-6
size: many
D: NA
DNA: TGTGCCAGCAGCTTAAGCCTCGCACACAATGAGCAGTTCTTC
CDR3: CASSLSLAHNEQFF

J: TRBJ2-2
length: 17
V: TRBV6-1
size: NA
D: NA
DNA: TGTGCCAGCAGTGGGGGGAACAGACCTATGAACACCGGGGAGCTGTTTTTT
CDR3: CASSGGNRPMNTGELFF

J: TRBJ2-3
length: 18
V: TRBV28
size: few
D: NA
DNA: TGTGCCAGCAGTCCGGGGCTCTTACAGGGCCCTAGCACAGATACGCAGTATTTT
CDR3: CASSPGLLQGPSTDTQYF

J: TRBJ2-4
length: 16
V: TRBV7-2
size: many
D: NA
DNA: TGTGCCAGCAGCTTAGAGGGACTCCTTGACAAAAACATTCAGTACTTC
CDR3: CASSLEGLLDKNIQYF

J: TRBJ2-1
length: 15
V: TRBV7-2
size: NA
D: TRBD2
DNA: TGTGCCAGCAGCTTAAACCCGGGAGGTAACAATGAGCAGTTCTTC
CDR3: CASSLNPGGNNEQFF

J: TRBJ1-2
length: 13
V: TRBV6-1
size: NA
D: NA
DNA: TGTGCCAGCAGATCGGACGGGAACTATGGCTACACCTTC
CDR3: CASRSDGNYGYTF

J: TRBJ1-2
length: 15
V: TRBV4-1
size: few
D: NA
DNA: TGCGCCAGCAGCCGCGCCCTTTCGGACAGCCTTGGCTACACCTTC
CDR3: CASSRALSDSLGYTF

J: TRBJ2-1
length: 15
V: TRBV20-1
size: NA
D: TRBD2
DNA: TGCAGTGCACCCAGGACTAGCGGACCCTACAATGAGCAGTTCTTC
CDR3: CSAPRTSGPYNEQFF

J: TRBJ2-3
length: 15
V: TRBV2
size: few
D: NA
DNA: TGTGCCAGCAACTCAGGGCTCGGTAAAGTAGATACGCAGTATTTT
CDR3: CASNSGLGKVDTQYF

J: TRBJ2-1
length: 14
V: TRBV29-1
size: NA
D: TRBD2
DNA: TGCAGCGGTGGGACTAGCGGGAGGGCCCGGGAGCAGTTCTTC
CDR3: CSGGTSGRAREQFF

J: TRBJ2-3
length: 16
V: TRBV7-2
size: many
D: TRBD2
DNA: TGTGCCAGCAGACCCCCGGGACTACTAAACACAGATACGCAGTATTTT
CDR3: CASRPPGLLNTDTQYF

J: TRBJ2-5
length: 13
V: TRBV12-3/TRBV12-4
size: few
D: NA
DNA: TGTGCCAGCAGTTTAGCGAGAGCCACTACCCAGTACTTC
CDR3: CASSLARATTQYF

J: TRBJ2-5
length: 16
V: TRBV5-1
size: NA
D: TRBD2
DNA: TGCGCCAGCAGCTCGAGCCGACTAGCTTTAGAAGAGACCCAGTACTTC
CDR3: CASSSSRLALEETQYF

J: TRBJ1-5
length: 15
V: TRBV28
size: few
D: NA
DNA: TGTGCCAGCAGTCCAGGATCACAGGGTTTTCAGCCCCAGCATTTT
CDR3: CASSPGSQGFQPQHF

J: TRBJ1-2
length: 15
V: TRBV27
size: NA
D: NA
DNA: TGTGCCAGCAGAGAAAGACAGGCCCCTAACTATGGCTACACCTTC
CDR3: CASRERQAPNYGYTF

J: TRBJ2-7
length: 14
V: TRBV2
size: few
D: TRBD2
DNA: TGTGCCAGCAGTGGGGCGGGAGGGCCTTATGAGCAGTACTTC
CDR3: CASSGAGGPYEQYF

J: TRBJ1-2
length: 12
V: TRBV24-1
size: NA
D: NA
DNA: TGTGCCACCAGTGCGAAGGAAACTGGCTACACCTTC
CDR3: CATSAKETGYTF

J: TRBJ1-5
length: 17
V: TRBV19
size: NA
D: TRBD1
DNA: TGTGCCAGTATAGGACAGGGGGCCATCTATAGCAATCAGCCCCAGCATTTT
CDR3: CASIGQGAIYSNQPQHF

J: TRBJ2-7
length: 14
V: TRBV6-1
size: NA
D: NA
DNA: TGTGCCACCCTTACCGGGACTCCGCTTTACGAGCAGTACTTC
CDR3: CATLTGTPLYEQYF

J: TRBJ1-4
length: 15
V: TRBV7-2
size: many
D: TRBD1
DNA: TGTGCCAGCAGCTTTTCCGGGACAGGGGATGAAAAACTGTTTTTT
CDR3: CASSFSGTGDEKLFF

J: TRBJ2-5
length: 13
V: TRBV7-2
size: many
D: NA
DNA: TGTGCCAGCAGCTTTGCCGTAGGGGAGACCCAGTACTTC
CDR3: CASSFAVGETQYF

J: TRBJ2-2
length: 16
V: TRBV23-1
size: few
D: TRBD1
DNA: TGCGCCAGCAGTCACCCGACAGGGTCATTCGACGGGGAGCTGTTTTTT
CDR3: CASSHPTGSFDGELFF

J: TRBJ1-2
length: 12
V: TRBV7-2
size: many
D: TRBD1
DNA: TGTGCCAGTACAGGGGGAGGCCATGGCTACACCTTC
CDR3: CASTGGGHGYTF

J: TRBJ2-4
length: 14
V: TRBV10-3
size: NA
D: NA
DNA: TGTGCCATCAGTGACGAAGGGACCCGAAGGATTCAGTACTTC
CDR3: CAISDEGTRRIQYF

J: TRBJ2-1
length: 15
V: TRBV7-2
size: NA
D: NA
DNA: TGTGCCAGCAGCTTATCTCTAGCTGCCCACAATGAGCAGTTCTTC
CDR3: CASSLSLAAHNEQFF

J: TRBJ2-1
length: 11
V: TRBV20-1
size: NA
D: TRBD1
DNA: TGCAGTGCGCCACGACAGGGTGAGCAGTTCTTC
CDR3: CSAPRQGEQFF

J: TRBJ2-1
length: 13
V: TRBV9
size: NA
D: TRBD2
DNA: TGTGCCAGCAGCGTAGTTACTAGCGGGAGGCTGACGTTC
CDR3: CASSVVTSGRLTF

J: TRBJ2-5
length: 12
V: TRBV29-1
size: few
D: NA
DNA: TGCAGCGCTGAGGGAATCTCGCAGACCCAGTACTTC
CDR3: CSAEGISQTQYF

J: TRBJ1-1
length: 13
V: TRBV12-3/TRBV12-4
size: NA
D: TRBD1
DNA: TGTGCCAGCACCCTTGACAGGGCATGGGGAGCTTTCTTT
CDR3: CASTLDRAWGAFF

J: TRBJ2-7
length: 15
V: TRBV12-3/TRBV12-4
size: NA
D: NA
DNA: TGTGCCAGCAGTTTTGCGGCCTACAGAACGTACGAGCAGTACTTC
CDR3: CASSFAAYRTYEQYF

J: TRBJ2-7
length: 14
V: TRBV7-9
size: few
D: NA
DNA: TGTGCCAGCAACTCGGCGGAAGGGCCCTACGAGCAGTACTTC
CDR3: CASNSAEGPYEQYF

J: TRBJ2-7
length: 13
V: TRBV19
size: NA
D: TRBD2
DNA: TGTGCCAGTAGGTTAGCGGGGCAGAGCGAGCAGTACTTC
CDR3: CASRLAGQSEQYF

J: TRBJ1-1
length: 15
V: TRBV4-1
size: NA
D: NA
DNA: TGCGCCAGCAGCCAAGAGGGGGTGCGCTCTACTGAAGCTTTCTTT
CDR3: CASSQEGVRSTEAFF

J: TRBJ1-1
length: 16
V: TRBV27
size: NA
D: NA
DNA: TGTGCCAGCAGTCCCCCGGGATCAATCAGGGCCACTGAAGCTTTCTTT
CDR3: CASSPPGSIRATEAFF

J: TRBJ1-5
length: 17
V: TRBV7-4
size: NA
D: NA
DNA: TGTGCCAGCAGCTTTTATCGTAGGGACGCGTCCTATCAGCCCCAGCATTTT
CDR3: CASSFYRRDASYQPQHF

J: TRBJ2-1
length: 19
V: TRBV15
size: few
D: NA
DNA: TGTGCCACCAGCAGAGATGACAGGCCGCTAATAGTCTCCTACAATGAGCAGTTCTTC
CDR3: CATSRDDRPLIVSYNEQFF

J: TRBJ2-5
length: 18
V: TRBV4-1
size: few
D: NA
DNA: TGCGCCAGCAGCCAAGATAGGGGCGGCGGACTGTACCAAGAGACCCAGTACTTC
CDR3: CASSQDRGGGLYQETQYF

J: TRBJ2-1
length: 17
V: TRBV12-5
size: few
D: TRBD2
DNA: TGTGCTAGTGGTTTGGTACTAACGCGGGAGGGCTTCAATGAGCAGTTCTTC
CDR3: CASGLVLTREGFNEQFF

J: TRBJ1-5
length: 17
V: TRBV15
size: few
D: NA
DNA: TGTGCCACCAGCAGAGATCGAAGGACATATAGCAATCAGCCCCAGCATTTT
CDR3: CATSRDRRTYSNQPQHF

J: TRBJ2-1
length: 16
V: TRBV12-3/TRBV12-4
size: NA
D: NA
DNA: TGTGCCAGCAGTCACCCTGTCGGGAGCTCCTACAATGAGCAGTTCTTC
CDR3: CASSHPVGSSYNEQFF

J: TRBJ2-5
length: 13
V: TRBV20-1
size: NA
D: TRBD2
DNA: TGCAGTGCTTTCAGGGAGGGGCAAGAGACCCAGTACTTC
CDR3: CSAFREGQETQYF

J: TRBJ2-1
length: 15
V: TRBV11-3
size: NA
D: NA
DNA: TGTGCCAGCAGCTTAGATTTTGGTGGGAGGACGAAACAGTTCTTC
CDR3: CASSLDFGGRTKQFF

J: TRBJ1-5
length: 16
V: TRBV15
size: NA
D: NA
DNA: TGTGCCACCAGCTTGACCGGGAAGGGGGATAGTCAGCCCCAGCATTTT
CDR3: CATSLTGKGDSQPQHF

J: TRBJ1-2
length: 13
V: TRBV27
size: NA
D: NA
DNA: TGTGCCAGCAGCCAGACCGTGAACTATGGCTACACCTTC
CDR3: CASSQTVNYGYTF